This TCR beta chain originates from a study of cytomegalovirus exposure and HLA in healthy donors. V lost 6 bases, J lost 7 bases, and 14 bases stayed unmatched. The CDR3 covers 15 residues. CDR1 and CDR2 (germline): MDHEN, SYDVKM. In nominal health when sampled, donors likely had unrecorded immune exposures nonetheless. A remark on this clone: Its antigen is currently unknown.

Study conclusions and caveats: In a later analysis, 16,951 TCR beta sequences were associated with HLA alleles at 0.05 false discovery rate. A later analysis found common viral pathogens apparently linked to several of the most significant clusters. CMV serostatus was the sole immune exposure data available.

The primer mix had 60 Vbeta and 13 Jbeta primers. The assay was immunoSEQ multiplex PCR, and TCRdb's table has in-frame clones only and misses some. The sample has about 180,000 clones, roughly 82% seen once. The chain employs TRBV28 and TRBJ1-1; 7 positions match TRBD1. The TCR comes from a man in his forties in good health and CMV-seronegative. Sequencing input: PBMCs. CDR3 region: CASSFSGDSKNEAFF. The CDR3 nucleotides read TGTGCCAGCAGCTTCTCGGGGGACAGCAAGAATGAAGCTTTCTTT. Complete variable domain (other parts from reference TRBV28 and TRBJ1-1): DVKVTQSSRYLVKRTGEKVFLECVQDMDHENMFWYRQDPGLGLRLIYFSYDVKMKEKGDIPEGYSVSREKKERFSLILESASTNQTSMYLCASSFSGDSKNEAFFGQGTRLTVV.